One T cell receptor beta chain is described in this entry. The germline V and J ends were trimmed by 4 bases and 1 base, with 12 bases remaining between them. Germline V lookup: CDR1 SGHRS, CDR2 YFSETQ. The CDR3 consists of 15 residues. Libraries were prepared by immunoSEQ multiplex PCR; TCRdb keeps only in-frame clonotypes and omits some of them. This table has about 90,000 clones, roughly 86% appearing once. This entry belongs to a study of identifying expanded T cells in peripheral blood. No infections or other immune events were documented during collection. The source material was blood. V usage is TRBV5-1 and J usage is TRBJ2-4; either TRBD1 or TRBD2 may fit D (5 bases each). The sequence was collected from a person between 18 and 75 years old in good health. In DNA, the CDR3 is TGCGCCAGCAGCGAGGGGAGAGGGGCCAAAAACATTCAGTACTTC. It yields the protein CASSEGRGAKNIQYF. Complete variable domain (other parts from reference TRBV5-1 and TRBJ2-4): KAGVTQTPRYLIKTRGQQVTLSCSPISGHRSVSWYQQTPGQGLQFLFEYFSETQRNKGNFPGRFSGRQFSNSRSEMNVSTLELGDSALYLCASSEGRGAKNIQYFGAGTRLSVL.